These 3 T cell receptor beta chains were all obtained from the same sample, sequenced in a study of Graves' ophthalmopathy and Graves' hyperthyroidism. RNA transcripts served as template for amplifying TCR beta CDR3 sequences. After a first-round RT-PCR with HTBI primers, a second-round multiplex PCR was run. TCRdb re-derived calls from the multiplex PCR reads in MiXCR, one entry per CDR3 protein. The data contain more than 1,000,000 distinct CDR3 sequences, roughly 35% of them singletons. The sample comprised peripheral blood or thyroid tissue (not recorded which). Source of these receptors: an adult man with Graves' hyperthyroidism.

The chain carries TRBV7-9 and TRBJ1-1, with unresolved D. The germline gives CDR1 SEHNR, CDR2 FQNEAQ (reference sequence). Trimming took 4 bases from V and 10 from J, leaving 10 bases between them. The length of the CDR3 is 11 residues. For the CDR3, the DNA is TGTGCCAGCAGCTCCAGGACCGGAGCTTTCTTT. Translation gives CASSSRTGAFF.

This clonotype has more than one count but fewer than ten. The chain uses TRBV15 and TRBJ1-6, with 10 bases fitting TRBD1. With V trimmed by 8 bases and J by 11 bases, 9 bases remained unmatched. CDR1 is LNHNV and CDR2 is YYDKDF in the germline V gene (reference sequence). The CDR3 is 14 amino acids. In DNA, the CDR3 is TGTGCCACCGAGAGGGACAGGGGACTACCACCCCTCCACTTT. Translated, it gives CATERDRGLPPLHF. Full variable domain (remainder filled in from reference TRBV15 and TRBJ1-6): DAMVIQNPRYQVTQFGKPVTLSCSQTLNHNVMYWYQQKSSQAPKLLFHYYDKDFNNEADTPDNFQSRRPNTSFCFLDIRSPGLGDTAMYLCATERDRGLPPLHFGNGTRLTVT.

The chain recombines TRBV20-1 with TRBJ1-5; D is possibly TRBD1 (5 bases). V lost 3 bases and J lost 3, with 9 bases in between. The CDR3 length is 13 residues. Germline V gene lookup returns CDR1 DFQATT and CDR2 SNEGSKA (reference sequence). CDR3 in amino acids: CSARTEFNQPQHF. CDR3 in DNA: TGCAGTGCTAGGACAGAGTTCAATCAGCCCCAGCATTTT.